The 22 T cell receptor beta chains reported below all come from one sample, sequenced in a study of blood T cell repertoires in COVID-19. TCRdb's copy holds only in-frame clones and misses some; the assay was immunoSEQ multiplex PCR. The table has roughly 140,000 clones, 70% to 85% seen once; the top ten hold just over 9.5%. Sequenced material: peripheral blood. Receptors originate from a woman in her 50s with acute or convalescent COVID-19.

V is TRBV11-3 and J is TRBJ2-2; the D is unclear. This CDR3 spans 15 amino acids. The germline CDR1 and CDR2 sequences are SGHNT and YENEEA. V shed 1 base and J shed 0 bases, with 6 bases lying between them. This CDR3 is CASSLGYSNTGELFF. The CDR3 DNA reads as TGTGCCAGCAGCTTAGGGTACTCGAACACCGGGGAGCTGTTTTTT.

The rearrangement uses TRBV20-1 and TRBJ1-1; no definite D call. The CDR3 spans 11 residues. The germline V and J ends were trimmed by 0 bases and 8 bases, with 7 bases remaining between them. CDR1 is DFQATT, CDR2 SNEGSKA, per germline (reference sequence). The CDR3 bases are TGCAGTGCTAGAGACGAGGGAGAAGCTTTCTTT. This translates into CSARDEGEAFF.

The chain uses TRBV7-3 and TRBJ1-1; possibly TRBD1 for D (5 bases). Germline V gene data show CDR1 as SGHTA and CDR2 as FQGTGA. This CDR3 has 13 amino acids. V gave up 5 bases and J gave up 4 bases, with 11 bases separating them. The CDR3 sequence is CASSEQVGTEAFF. DNA of the CDR3: TGTGCCAGCAGCGAACAGGTCGGCACTGAAGCTTTCTTT.

The chain employs TRBV7-8 and TRBJ2-1; 11 bases map to TRBD2. The trim removed 1 base at V and 5 bases at J, leaving 1 base unmatched. Germline CDR1 and CDR2: SGHVS and FQNEAQ. The CDR3 loop spans 15 amino acids. This CDR3 reads CASSLGLAGNNEQFF. CDR3 nucleotides: TGTGCCAGCAGCTTAGGACTAGCGGGAAACAATGAGCAGTTCTTC.

This sequence joins TRBV6-5 and TRBJ1-5; 9 bases match TRBD1. Germline lookup yields CDR1 MNHEY and CDR2 SVGAGI. V gave up 5 bases and J gave up 6 bases; unmatched junction bases: 5. The CDR3 extends over 14 amino acids. The CDR3: CASSQQGAGQPQHF. CDR3 sequence (DNA): TGTGCCAGCAGTCAACAGGGGGCTGGTCAGCCCCAGCATTTT.

The sample holds a few counts of this clone. The CDR3 loop is CASSPAGTSGDNEQFF. CDR3 bases: TGTGCCAGCAGCCCAGCCGGGACTAGCGGAGACAATGAGCAGTTCTTC. The chain couples TRBV11-2 to TRBJ2-1; 11 bases are shared with TRBD2. CDR1 is SGHAT and CDR2 is FQNNGV in the germline V gene. With 5 bases clipped from V and 5 bases from J, the junction kept 8 bases outside the gene matches. This CDR3 is built from 16 residues.

This chain uses TRBV5-1 with TRBJ1-2; 9 bases fit TRBD1. Germline V gene sequence: CDR1 SGHRS, CDR2 YFSETQ. The CDR3 totals 16 residues. The V and J ends lost 5 bases and 0 bases, in that order; junction bases with no gene match: 8. CDR3 nucleotides: TGCGCCAGCAGTAAGGAACAGGGGGCCTCTAACTATGGCTACACCTTC. Its translation is CASSKEQGASNYGYTF.

About this clone itself: This sample includes further DNA sequences coding for the same CDR3. CDR3 loop: CASSPATGGEETQYF. In DNA form, the CDR3 reads TGTGCCAGCTCACCAGCCACAGGGGGGGAAGAGACCCAGTACTTC. The V call is TRBV18, the J call TRBJ2-5; D may be TRBD1 (8 bases). This CDR3 is 15 amino acids long. Germline values: CDR1 KGHSH, CDR2 LQKENI. Trimming took off 2 bases at V and 3 bases at J, with 13 bases between the two ends.

The count of this clone is one. The chain couples TRBV29-1 to TRBJ2-5, with D possibly matching TRBD1 (5 bases). This CDR3 comprises 14 residues. With 7 bases removed from V and 0 bases from J, the gap between germline ends came to 15 bases. Germline V gives CDR1 SQVTM, CDR2 ANQGSEA. The CDR3 sequence: CSAEDKLYQETQYF. In nucleotides, the CDR3 is TGCAGCGCAGAGGACAAGCTGTACCAAGAGACCCAGTACTTC.

This clone was picked up one time. The V gene is TRBV5-4, the J gene TRBJ1-1; no firm D call. Germline values: CDR1 SGHNT, CDR2 YYREEE (reference sequence). The CDR3 extends over 12 amino acids. Trimming pared 3 bases from V and 3 bases from J, leaving 6 bases between. The CDR3 nucleotides read TGTGCCAGCAGCTCTATGTACACTGAAGCTTTCTTT. It is translated as CASSSMYTEAFF.

This rearrangement joins TRBV7-9 to TRBJ2-3; tentatively, D is TRBD2 (5 bases). Germline V gives CDR1 SEHNR, CDR2 FQNEAQ (reference sequence). The CDR3 consists of 15 residues. The germline V and J ends were trimmed by 1 base and 2 bases, with 10 bases remaining between them. For the CDR3, the DNA is TGTGCCAGCAGCTTAGGCAGAGCGGACACAGATACGCAGTATTTT. Encoded protein: CASSLGRADTDTQYF.

The chain recombines TRBV3-1 (or the pseudogene TRBV3-2) with TRBJ2-4; 10 bases match TRBD2. Germline assignment: CDR1 LGHDT and CDR2 YNNKEL (reference sequence). V dropped 6 bases and J dropped 0; count of bases not matched to a gene: 11. This CDR3 contains 18 residues. The CDR3 loop reads CASSTFSGGSVAKNIQYF. DNA for the CDR3: TGTGCCAGCAGTACTTTTAGCGGGGGGTCGGTAGCCAAAAACATTCAGTACTTC.

The V and J genes are TRBV19 and TRBJ1-1; D call uncertain. In germline, CDR1 is LNHDA, CDR2 SQIVND (reference sequence). The CDR3 runs 12 residues. The V end lost 6 bases, the J end lost 10 bases, and 15 bases lay between the germline ends. CDR3 DNA sequence: TGTGCCAGTAGCCCACGAGGCGAGGGAGCTTTCTTT. It yields the protein CASSPRGEGAFF.

This clone was picked up one time. This rearrangement joins TRBV5-1 to TRBJ1-1, with 11 nucleotides matching TRBD1. Germline CDR1 SGHRS, CDR2 YFSETQ. CDR3 length: 13 residues. V lost 3 bases and J lost 7; bases outside the gene matches: 2. CDR3 region: CASSSGTGGEAFF. CDR3 sequence (DNA): TGCGCCAGCAGCTCCGGGACAGGGGGTGAAGCTTTCTTT. Combining the CDR3 with reference TRBV5-1 and TRBJ1-1 gives the whole variable domain KAGVTQTPRYLIKTRGQQVTLSCSPISGHRSVSWYQQTPGQGLQFLFEYFSETQRNKGNFPGRFSGRQFSNSRSEMNVSTLELGDSALYLCASSSGTGGEAFFGQGTRLTVV.

This clone was observed a single time. This chain links TRBV4-1 with TRBJ1-4; D remains ambiguous. V shed 6 bases and J shed 5 bases, with 19 bases lying between them. The CDR3 is 16 amino acids. The germline V gene has CDR1 MGHRA and CDR2 YSYEKL. The DNA for the CDR3 is TGCGCCAGCAGACCAGGCGTATCCCCGCTCAATGAAAAACTGTTTTTT. Translated: CASRPGVSPLNEKLFF.

The chain uses TRBV4-1 and TRBJ2-7; the match to TRBD2 covers 7 bases. The junction had 12 bases not matched to a gene; V was cut back by 3 bases and J by 4 bases. CDR3 size: 16 residues. Germline assignment: CDR1 MGHRA and CDR2 YSYEKL. The CDR3 is CASSQGTRSAGYEQYF. In nucleotides, the CDR3 is TGCGCCAGCAGCCAGGGAACTAGATCAGCGGGGTACGAGCAGTACTTC.

The chain carries TRBV2 and TRBJ2-7, with TRBD1 identical over 10 bases. V shed 6 bases, J shed 0 bases, and the junction held 2 bases outside the gene matches. This CDR3 spans 14 amino acids. Per the germline V gene, CDR1 is SNHLY and CDR2 is FYNNEI. The CDR3 sequence is CASRDRGGSYEQYF. CDR3 sequence (DNA): TGTGCCAGCAGGGACAGGGGGGGCTCCTACGAGCAGTACTTC.

This clone was picked up a small number of times. The rearrangement uses TRBV27 and TRBJ1-6, with D possibly TRBD1 on 6 matching bases. Per the germline V gene, CDR1 is MNHEY and CDR2 is SMNVEV (reference sequence). Trimming removed 6 bases at V and 10 bases at J, with 13 bases between. This CDR3 has 13 residues. In nucleotides, the CDR3 is TGTGCCAGCAGCGTCACAGGGAGATCACCCCTCCACTTT. Translation: CASSVTGRSPLHF.

This clone has more than one count but fewer than ten. CDR3 coding DNA: TGTGCCAGCAGCCCTGACAGGGGGCGCGTTGCTGCTTTCTTT. As protein: CASSPDRGRVAAFF. The V call is TRBV7-2, the J call TRBJ1-1, with TRBD1 matching over 10 bases. Unmatched junction bases numbered 11, after V lost 5 bases and J lost 11 bases. Germline loops: CDR1 SGHTA, CDR2 FQGNSA. The CDR3 is 14 amino acids.

This clone showed up just once. The chain uses TRBV19 and TRBJ1-2; D is ambiguous. Germline CDR1 is LNHDA and CDR2 is SQIVND (reference sequence). V lost 1 base and J 8 bases, leaving 11 bases between the germline ends. The CDR3 runs 13 residues. Here the CDR3 reads CASSIGGVAGYTF. The CDR3 DNA sequence: TGTGCCAGTAGTATAGGCGGCGTGGCAGGCTACACCTTC.

The chain employs TRBV7-3 and TRBJ1-2, with TRBD1 identical over 8 bases. The germline CDR1 and CDR2 sequences are SGHTA and FQGTGA. The J segment lost 6 bases and the V segment lost 5 bases, leaving 5 bases of the junction unmatched. The CDR3 extends over 13 amino acids. DNA for the CDR3: TGTGCCAGCAGCCCAGACAGGGGTAATGGCTACACCTTC. Its protein product is CASSPDRGNGYTF.

The V gene is TRBV10-3, the J gene TRBJ1-1; TRBD1 is a possible D gene (6 bases). This CDR3 contains 13 residues. The V end was cut by 10 bases, the J end by 5 bases, with 17 bases between. In germline, CDR1 is ENHRY, CDR2 SYGVKD. CDR3 residues: CATNSGQSTEAFF. The CDR3 bases are TGTGCCACCAATTCGGGACAATCGACTGAAGCTTTCTTT.